The rows below give T cell receptor beta chains drawn from one sample of a study of CD8 T cell repertoires and HIV-1 epitope variants. The data were produced by immunoSEQ multiplex PCR, yet TCRdb's version contains in-frame clones alone and is incomplete. The table has 90,000 or so clones, roughly four fifths seen once. The sample taken for sequencing was uncultured baseline CD8+ T cells from peripheral blood mononuclear cells (PBMCs). Receptor source: a male donor with HIV. The CDR3 runs from the conserved cysteine through the conserved F or W. The D gene is left open where the match is weak. Not every row has a clone size; where given, it reads once, few, many or a size class.

J gene: TRBJ2-1
D gene: -
clone size: -
CDR3 length: 15
V gene: TRBV15
CDR3 protein: CATSRDRGRGDEQFF
CDR3 DNA: TGTGCCACCAGCAGAGACAGGGGGCGGGGGGATGAGCAGTTCTTC

J gene: TRBJ2-3
D gene: -
clone size: -
CDR3 length: 13
V gene: TRBV5-6
CDR3 protein: CASSLTRTDTQYF
CDR3 DNA: TGTGCCAGCAGCTTGACGCGGACAGATACGCAGTATTTT

J gene: TRBJ2-1
D gene: -
clone size: -
CDR3 length: 13
V gene: TRBV6-1
CDR3 protein: CASAPGVSSEQFF
CDR3 DNA: TGTGCCAGCGCCCCCGGGGTTAGCTCTGAGCAGTTCTTC

J gene: TRBJ1-5
D gene: -
clone size: -
CDR3 length: 15
V gene: TRBV5-1
CDR3 protein: CASSFTGDDHQPQHF
CDR3 DNA: TGCGCCAGCAGCTTCACGGGCGACGATCATCAGCCCCAGCATTTT

J gene: TRBJ1-5
D gene: -
clone size: -
CDR3 length: 14
V gene: TRBV2
CDR3 protein: CASSESTEGQPQHF
CDR3 DNA: TGTGCCAGCAGTGAAAGCACGGAAGGGCAGCCCCAGCATTTT

J gene: TRBJ2-7
D gene: TRBD2
clone size: -
CDR3 length: 14
V gene: TRBV19
CDR3 protein: CASTDSGGPYEQYF
CDR3 DNA: TGTGCCAGTACCGATAGCGGGGGACCCTACGAGCAGTACTTC

J gene: TRBJ1-5
D gene: TRBD1
clone size: many
CDR3 length: 15
V gene: TRBV9
CDR3 protein: CASSPRDRGNQPQHF
CDR3 DNA: TGTGCCAGCAGCCCCCGGGACAGGGGAAATCAGCCCCAGCATTTT

J gene: TRBJ2-5
D gene: -
clone size: -
CDR3 length: 11
V gene: TRBV5-1
CDR3 protein: CASRQQETQYF
CDR3 DNA: TGCGCCAGCAGACAGCAAGAGACCCAGTACTTC

J gene: TRBJ1-1
D gene: -
clone size: few
CDR3 length: 15
V gene: TRBV28
CDR3 protein: CASSLSLLRDTEAFF
CDR3 DNA: TGTGCCAGCAGTTTATCCCTACTTCGGGACACTGAAGCTTTCTTT

J gene: TRBJ2-1
D gene: TRBD2
clone size: once
CDR3 length: 17
V gene: TRBV10-3
CDR3 protein: CAISEGGDGRAVNEQFF
CDR3 DNA: TGTGCCATCAGTGAGGGTGGCGACGGGAGGGCCGTAAATGAGCAGTTCTTC

J gene: TRBJ1-2
D gene: TRBD1
clone size: -
CDR3 length: 13
V gene: TRBV28
CDR3 protein: CASSLVQGGGYTF
CDR3 DNA: TGTGCCAGCAGTTTAGTGCAGGGGGGAGGCTACACCTTC

J gene: TRBJ2-5
D gene: TRBD2
clone size: -
CDR3 length: 18
V gene: TRBV15
CDR3 protein: CATSRGRSRLAEKETQYF
CDR3 DNA: TGTGCCACCAGCAGAGGTCGGTCGCGACTAGCGGAAAAAGAGACCCAGTACTTC

J gene: TRBJ2-1
D gene: TRBD2
clone size: once
CDR3 length: 16
V gene: TRBV27
CDR3 protein: CASSVGRLADYNEQFF
CDR3 DNA: TGTGCCAGCAGTGTGGGGCGACTAGCGGATTACAATGAGCAGTTCTTC

J gene: TRBJ2-1
D gene: -
clone size: -
CDR3 length: 14
V gene: TRBV6-4
CDR3 protein: CASSAFYEGNEQFF
CDR3 DNA: TGTGCCAGCAGTGCATTCTACGAGGGGAATGAGCAGTTCTTC

J gene: TRBJ2-3
D gene: TRBD2
clone size: -
CDR3 length: 15
V gene: TRBV7-9
CDR3 protein: CASTQAGLSTDTQYF
CDR3 DNA: TGTGCCAGCACCCAAGCGGGGCTTAGCACAGATACGCAGTATTTT

J gene: TRBJ2-7
D gene: TRBD1
clone size: once
CDR3 length: 14
V gene: TRBV27
CDR3 protein: CASSSTTGSGEQYF
CDR3 DNA: TGTGCCAGCAGTTCTACGACAGGGTCAGGCGAGCAGTACTTC

J gene: TRBJ2-3
D gene: TRBD1
clone size: once
CDR3 length: 15
V gene: TRBV29-1
CDR3 protein: CSGSRGQWDTDTQYF
CDR3 DNA: TGCAGCGGCTCTAGGGGGCAGTGGGACACAGATACGCAGTATTTT

J gene: TRBJ1-2
D gene: -
clone size: medium-sized
CDR3 length: 14
V gene: TRBV29-1
CDR3 protein: CSVDSPLGYYGYTF
CDR3 DNA: TGCAGCGTGGATTCCCCACTGGGCTACTATGGCTACACCTTC

J gene: TRBJ2-3
D gene: -
clone size: -
CDR3 length: 13
V gene: TRBV5-1
CDR3 protein: CASSWASTDTQYF
CDR3 DNA: TGCGCCAGCAGCTGGGCATCCACAGATACGCAGTATTTT

J gene: TRBJ2-5
D gene: -
clone size: -
CDR3 length: 13
V gene: TRBV5-5
CDR3 protein: CASSLEGQETQYF
CDR3 DNA: TGTGCCAGCAGCTTGGAGGGGCAAGAGACCCAGTACTTC

J gene: TRBJ1-2
D gene: TRBD1
clone size: -
CDR3 length: 14
V gene: TRBV28
CDR3 protein: CASSLQDRSYGYTF
CDR3 DNA: TGTGCCAGCAGTTTGCAGGACAGGAGTTATGGCTACACCTTC

J gene: TRBJ2-2
D gene: -
clone size: few
CDR3 length: 13
V gene: TRBV9
CDR3 protein: CASSVRESGELFF
CDR3 DNA: TGTGCCAGCAGCGTCAGGGAGAGCGGGGAGCTGTTTTTT

J gene: TRBJ2-3
D gene: TRBD2
clone size: -
CDR3 length: 16
V gene: TRBV13
CDR3 protein: CASSLTSGPYTDTQYF
CDR3 DNA: TGTGCCAGCAGCTTAACTAGCGGGCCATACACAGATACGCAGTATTTT

J gene: TRBJ1-6
D gene: TRBD1
clone size: few
CDR3 length: 13
V gene: TRBV29-1
CDR3 protein: CSVRDRENSPLHF
CDR3 DNA: TGCAGCGTGAGGGACAGGGAGAATTCACCCCTCCACTTT

J gene: TRBJ1-4
D gene: -
clone size: -
CDR3 length: 15
V gene: TRBV9
CDR3 protein: CASSVQATTNEKLFF
CDR3 DNA: TGTGCCAGCAGCGTACAGGCCACAACTAATGAAAAACTGTTTTTT

J gene: TRBJ2-3
D gene: -
clone size: -
CDR3 length: 14
V gene: TRBV5-1
CDR3 protein: CASSLQPGADTQYF
CDR3 DNA: TGCGCCAGCAGCTTACAACCAGGGGCAGATACGCAGTATTTT

J gene: TRBJ1-5
D gene: -
clone size: -
CDR3 length: 14
V gene: TRBV5-4
CDR3 protein: CASSPGGGNQPQHF
CDR3 DNA: TGTGCCAGCAGCCCGGGCGGGGGGAATCAGCCCCAGCATTTT

J gene: TRBJ2-1
D gene: TRBD1
clone size: -
CDR3 length: 15
V gene: TRBV30
CDR3 protein: CAWSVQGFPRNEQFF
CDR3 DNA: TGTGCCTGGAGTGTACAGGGGTTTCCCAGAAATGAGCAGTTCTTC

J gene: TRBJ2-1
D gene: -
clone size: -
CDR3 length: 18
V gene: TRBV28
CDR3 protein: CAIVGRKGAMSSYNEQFF
CDR3 DNA: TGTGCCATCGTGGGACGGAAGGGAGCCATGAGCTCCTACAATGAGCAGTTCTTC

J gene: TRBJ2-1
D gene: TRBD1
clone size: -
CDR3 length: 14
V gene: TRBV28
CDR3 protein: CASSPWGTDNEQFF
CDR3 DNA: TGTGCCAGCAGTCCCTGGGGGACAGACAATGAGCAGTTCTTC

J gene: TRBJ2-1
D gene: -
clone size: -
CDR3 length: 14
V gene: TRBV9
CDR3 protein: CASSLSGVKGEQFF
CDR3 DNA: TGTGCCAGCAGCCTTTCAGGGGTTAAAGGTGAGCAGTTCTTC

J gene: TRBJ2-7
D gene: -
clone size: once
CDR3 length: 14
V gene: TRBV6-5
CDR3 protein: CASSFRRGLYEQYF
CDR3 DNA: TGTGCCAGCAGCTTCCGACGGGGGCTCTACGAGCAGTACTTC

J gene: TRBJ2-7
D gene: -
clone size: -
CDR3 length: 14
V gene: TRBV19
CDR3 protein: CASSSGTVTYEQYF
CDR3 DNA: TGTGCCAGTAGTTCCGGGACGGTTACCTACGAGCAGTACTTC

J gene: TRBJ2-1
D gene: -
clone size: -
CDR3 length: 10
V gene: TRBV2
CDR3 protein: CASSVYEQFF
CDR3 DNA: TGTGCCAGCAGTGTATATGAGCAGTTCTTC

J gene: TRBJ2-7
D gene: -
clone size: -
CDR3 length: 15
V gene: TRBV10-3
CDR3 protein: CAISESGGREYEQYF
CDR3 DNA: TGTGCCATCAGTGAGTCGGGGGGGCGCGAGTACGAGCAGTACTTC

J gene: TRBJ2-5
D gene: TRBD2
clone size: -
CDR3 length: 16
V gene: TRBV30
CDR3 protein: CAWSVGGAGFGETQYF
CDR3 DNA: TGTGCCTGGAGCGTCGGGGGGGCCGGGTTCGGAGAGACCCAGTACTTC

J gene: TRBJ2-3
D gene: -
clone size: -
CDR3 length: 15
V gene: TRBV5-5
CDR3 protein: CASSLGQGSTDTQYF
CDR3 DNA: TGTGCCAGCAGCTTAGGGCAGGGGAGCACAGATACGCAGTATTTT

J gene: TRBJ2-5
D gene: -
clone size: -
CDR3 length: 11
V gene: TRBV18
CDR3 protein: CASSPKETQYF
CDR3 DNA: TGTGCCAGCTCACCAAAGGAGACCCAGTACTTC

J gene: TRBJ1-2
D gene: -
clone size: few
CDR3 length: 15
V gene: TRBV19
CDR3 protein: CASSIDETPPDGYTF
CDR3 DNA: TGTGCCAGTAGTATAGATGAGACCCCTCCCGATGGCTACACCTTC

J gene: TRBJ2-3
D gene: -
clone size: -
CDR3 length: 17
V gene: TRBV28
CDR3 protein: CASSLEAWGSGTDTQYF
CDR3 DNA: TGTGCCAGCAGTTTAGAGGCCTGGGGGTCAGGCACAGATACGCAGTATTTT

J gene: TRBJ2-7
D gene: -
clone size: -
CDR3 length: 14
V gene: TRBV19
CDR3 protein: CASSIVGESYEQYF
CDR3 DNA: TGTGCCAGTAGTATCGTCGGGGAGAGCTACGAGCAGTACTTC

J gene: TRBJ2-5
D gene: -
clone size: many
CDR3 length: 15
V gene: TRBV9
CDR3 protein: CASSVGGLGQETQYF
CDR3 DNA: TGTGCCAGCAGCGTAGGCGGGCTAGGCCAAGAGACCCAGTACTTC

J gene: TRBJ1-2
D gene: TRBD1
clone size: -
CDR3 length: 12
V gene: TRBV6-5
CDR3 protein: CSTGGAGYGYTF
CDR3 DNA: TGTTCCACAGGGGGCGCCGGGTATGGCTACACCTTC

J gene: TRBJ2-2
D gene: TRBD2
clone size: few
CDR3 length: 18
V gene: TRBV11-2
CDR3 protein: CASSLGPSGIGNTGELFF
CDR3 DNA: TGTGCCAGCAGCTTAGGCCCTAGCGGGATAGGGAACACCGGGGAGCTGTTTTTT

J gene: TRBJ2-3
D gene: -
clone size: -
CDR3 length: 11
V gene: TRBV29-1
CDR3 protein: CSVERKDTQYF
CDR3 DNA: TGCAGCGTTGAAAGAAAAGATACGCAGTATTTT

J gene: TRBJ2-5
D gene: TRBD2
clone size: -
CDR3 length: 16
V gene: TRBV7-2
CDR3 protein: CASSLGERGGGETQYF
CDR3 DNA: TGTGCCAGCAGCTTGGGAGAGCGGGGGGGCGGTGAGACCCAGTACTTC

J gene: TRBJ2-7
D gene: -
clone size: -
CDR3 length: 15
V gene: TRBV13
CDR3 protein: CASSLSGAMIYEQYF
CDR3 DNA: TGTGCCAGCAGCTTGAGCGGAGCCATGATCTACGAGCAGTACTTC